The following is a T cell receptor (beta chain) sequence with its context. Its target is not known. The CDR3 is 15 amino acids. CDR1 SGHVS and CDR2 FQNEAQ come from the germline V gene. Germline trimming cut 3 bases from V and 1 base from J; bases unmatched to any gene: 2. This record belongs to a study of long-term antiretroviral therapy in people with HIV. Study background: When the earliest samples were collected, ART was typically delayed until CD4 counts fell.

Specimens retained roughly 0.95-11 million cryopreserved PBMC preceding DNA extraction. Study observations and caveats: Dominating the repertoire at all time points were the clones that expanded before ART.

Researchers report immunoSEQ v3.0 was run at survey level. For every sample, sequencing targeted about 40,000-50,000 T-cell genomes. Produced via immunoSEQ multiplex PCR; TCRdb's table is partial and in-frame only. This table holds some 40,000 clones, approximately 94% found once. This chain connects TRBV7-8 to TRBJ2-3, with 9 bases fitting TRBD2. Sequenced material: unsorted PBMCs, taken about 9.1 years after starting antiretroviral therapy. The receptor's source is a man aged 30 to 39 with HIV. This CDR3 reads CASSFIAGGTDTQYF. CDR3 nucleotides: TGTGCCAGCAGCTTTATAGCGGGGGGCACAGATACGCAGTATTTT. Full variable domain (outside the CDR3, taken from reference TRBV7-8 and TRBJ2-3): GAGVSQSPRYKVAKRGQDVALRCDPISGHVSLFWYQQALGQGPEFLTYFQNEAQLDKSGLPSDRFFAERPEGSVSTLKIQRTQQEDSAVYLCASSFIAGGTDTQYFGPGTRLTVL.